The 16 T cell receptor beta chains presented below share a single source sample, sequenced in a study of T cell changes during pregnancy in multiple sclerosis. Only in-frame clones appear in the TCRdb table, and some are missing; sequencing was by immunoSEQ multiplex PCR. The table includes about 34,000 clones, approximately 87% detected once. Specimen: CD8+ T cells from peripheral blood mononuclear cells, collected after pregnancy. The receptors stem from a female donor with multiple sclerosis, enrolled in a pregnancy study.

This clone was observed a few times. The chain has TRBV19 and TRBJ2-3; maybe TRBD1 (6 bases). The V end was cut by 9 bases, the J end by 1 base, with 8 bases between. This CDR3 is 12 amino acids long. Germline V gene sequence: CDR1 LNHDA, CDR2 SQIVND (reference sequence). The CDR3 loop is CASAGGTDTQYF. The CDR3 coding sequence is TGTGCCAGCGCAGGGGGCACAGATACGCAGTATTTT.

This rearrangement joins TRBV19 to TRBJ2-7, with D possibly matching TRBD1 (5 bases). The CDR3 consists of 15 residues. V was cut by 3 bases and J by 5 bases, with 17 bases left in between. The germline V gene has CDR1 LNHDA and CDR2 SQIVND (reference sequence). The CDR3 region has the DNA TGTGCCAGTAGTATTGTTTTCCAGGGTTCGAACGAGCAGTACTTC. Translating gives CASSIVFQGSNEQYF.

The chain recombines TRBV18 with TRBJ2-3; a weak D match, TRBD2 (6 bases). Germline V gene lookup returns CDR1 KGHSH and CDR2 LQKENI. The CDR3 has 15 residues. The V gene lost 6 bases and the J gene lost 5 bases, with 18 bases spanning the gap. CDR3 DNA: TGTGCCAGCTCCCAGAGGCGTGGGGACTTAGATACGCAGTATTTT. This encodes CASSQRRGDLDTQYF.

This clone came up a few times. The chain carries TRBV7-3 and TRBJ2-1, with 12 bases that match TRBD2. This CDR3 has 13 residues. J was trimmed by 10 bases and V by 2 bases; bases with no gene match: 0. Germline V lookup: CDR1 SGHTA, CDR2 FQGTGA. CDR3 coding DNA: TGTGCCAGCAGCTTAGGACTAGCGGGGGAGCAGTTCTTC. It specifies CASSLGLAGEQFF.

The CDR3: CASSFYRAGPQETQYF. DNA for the CDR3: TGTGCCAGCAGCTTCTACAGGGCCGGCCCGCAAGAGACCCAGTACTTC. The chain employs TRBV7-6 and TRBJ2-5; maybe TRBD1 (6 bases). Per germline, CDR1 SGHVS and CDR2 FNYEAQ. The V end was cut by 3 bases, the J end by 2 bases, with 16 bases between. This CDR3 comprises 16 residues.

The chain has TRBV2 and TRBJ1-2; 9 nucleotides agree with TRBD1. Looked up from germline, CDR1 is SNHLY and CDR2 is FYNNEI. The CDR3 length is 15 residues. V shed 2 bases, J shed 4 bases, and the junction held 5 bases outside the gene matches. CDR3 nucleotide sequence: TGTGCCAGCAGTGAAACGGGACAGGGCCTCTATGGCTACACCTTC. Protein sequence: CASSETGQGLYGYTF. Together with reference TRBV2 and TRBJ1-2, the CDR3 gives the full variable domain: EPEVTQTPSHQVTQMGQEVILRCVPISNHLYFYWYRQILGQKVEFLVSFYNNEISEKSEIFDDQFSVERPDGSNFTLKIRSTKLEDSAMYFCASSETGQGLYGYTFGSGTRLTVV.

The V and J genes are TRBV5-6 and TRBJ1-5, with D possibly being TRBD1 (5 bases). Between the trimmed V and J ends, which lost 3 bases and 3 bases, there was a span of 10 bases. The CDR3 length is 14 residues. CDR1 is SGHDT, CDR2 YYEEEE, per germline. The CDR3 loop is CASSSGGDNQPQHF. The CDR3 DNA reads TGTGCCAGCAGCTCGGGGGGGGACAATCAGCCCCAGCATTTT.

The rearrangement links TRBV30 to TRBJ2-7, with D unclear. CDR3 length: 15 residues. Germline V gene sequence: CDR1 GTSNPN, CDR2 SVGIG (reference sequence). Deletions cut 7 bases from V and 0 bases from J, with 19 bases between. CDR3 sequence reads: CASTTNEESSYEQYF. Here the CDR3 DNA reads TGTGCCTCCACAACCAACGAGGAGAGCTCCTACGAGCAGTACTTC.

CDR3 region: CASSPTIRDRGRQPQHF. CDR3 in DNA: TGTGCCAGCAGTCCAACCATAAGGGACAGGGGTAGGCAGCCCCAGCATTTT. The chain joins TRBV27 to TRBJ1-5; 10 bases line up with TRBD1. The CDR3 consists of 17 residues. CDR1 MNHEY and CDR2 SMNVEV come from the germline V gene (reference sequence). The trim removed 5 bases at V and 7 bases at J, leaving 14 bases unmatched.

The chain employs TRBV5-6 and TRBJ2-3; 10 bases agree with TRBD2. V shed 3 bases, J shed 2 bases, and the junction held 9 bases outside the gene matches. Germline assignment: CDR1 SGHDT and CDR2 YYEEEE. The CDR3 totals 17 residues. CDR3 sequence (DNA): TGTGCCAGCAGCTGGGGGGTAGCGGGGGGAACCACAGATACGCAGTATTTT. It is translated as CASSWGVAGGTTDTQYF. Full variable domain (remainder filled in from reference TRBV5-6 and TRBJ2-3): DAGVTQSPTHLIKTRGQQVTLRCSPKSGHDTVSWYQQALGQGPQFIFQYYEEEERQRGNFPDRFSGHQFPNYSSELNVNALLLGDSALYLCASSWGVAGGTTDTQYFGPGTRLTVL.

This clone was seen a handful of times. J is TRBJ2-7 and V is TRBV27; D may be TRBD1 (6 bases). Germline V gives CDR1 MNHEY, CDR2 SMNVEV (reference sequence). V dropped 3 bases and J dropped 1 base, with 16 bases sitting between them. The CDR3 sequence is 16 residues long. The CDR3 region has the DNA TGTGCCAGCAGTTTGGTTGGAGACAGGTATTCCTACGAGCAGTACTTC. Amino acid sequence: CASSLVGDRYSYEQYF.

The chain links TRBV27 to TRBJ2-5, with D possibly TRBD1 on 6 matching bases. V was shortened by 6 bases and J by 1 base, with 12 bases between the two germline ends. Germline CDR1 MNHEY, CDR2 SMNVEV (reference sequence). CDR3 length equals 14 residues. DNA of the CDR3: TGTGCCAGCAGAACTACAGGGACCCAAGAGACCCAGTACTTC. Its protein product is CASRTTGTQETQYF.

The J gene is TRBJ2-2, the V gene TRBV6-4, with D unclear. The CDR3 runs to 13 residues. Trimming removed 0 bases from V and 7 bases from J, with 6 bases in between. CDR1 is MRHNA, CDR2 SNTAGT, per germline. Here the CDR3 reads CASSDSTHGELFF. DNA of the CDR3: TGTGCCAGCAGTGACTCCACTCACGGGGAGCTGTTTTTT.

The gene calls are TRBV7-9 and TRBJ1-1; TRBD1 aligns across 7 bases. The junction had 10 bases not matched to a gene; V was cut back by 2 bases and J by 7 bases. The CDR3 consists of 15 residues. The germline V gene has CDR1 SEHNR and CDR2 FQNEAQ (reference sequence). The CDR3 DNA reads TGTGCCAGCAGCTTAAAGACAGGGCGGGATGTTGAAGCTTTCTTT. It specifies CASSLKTGRDVEAFF.

V gene TRBV4-1 combines with J gene TRBJ1-5, with D maybe TRBD1 (6 bases). The CDR3 runs 14 residues. V was shortened by 2 bases and J by 4 bases, with 9 bases between the two germline ends. Germline CDR1 is MGHRA and CDR2 is YSYEKL. The CDR3 protein is CASSQSGQNQPQHF. Written as DNA, the CDR3 is TGCGCCAGCAGCCAATCGGGACAAAATCAGCCCCAGCATTTT.

This chain uses TRBV27 with TRBJ2-4, with TRBD1 as a possible D gene (5 bases). The CDR3 consists of 16 residues. Germline V gene sequence: CDR1 MNHEY, CDR2 SMNVEV (reference sequence). The germline V and J ends were trimmed by 5 bases and 0 bases, with 14 bases remaining between them. CDR3 in amino acids: CASSSAPQGAKNIQYF. For the CDR3, the DNA is TGTGCCAGCAGTAGCGCCCCCCAGGGAGCCAAAAACATTCAGTACTTC.